A single sample is the source of the 21 T cell receptor beta chains below, sequenced in a study of shared clonotypes between healthy human individuals. The naive CD8 subset, CD45RO-negative cells positively selected for CCR7, excluded terminally differentiated effector memory CD45RA+ cells. The table came from immunoSEQ multiplex PCR; TCRdb's copy has only in-frame clones and leaves some out. The table shows roughly 2.1 million clones, with 93% occurring only once. Sequenced material: naive CD8+ T cells from PBMCs. All receptors derive from a man younger than 30 in good health. Some clones in this sample may be carry-over from other donors' samples.

The chain recombines TRBV4-3 with TRBJ2-7; 7 bases fit TRBD1. The CDR3 contains 15 residues. Trimming at V came to 1 base and at J to 2 bases, leaving 5 bases not matched to a gene. In germline, CDR1 is LGHNA, CDR2 YSLEER. The CDR3 reads CASSQGFDRAYEQYF. In nucleotides, the CDR3 is TGCGCCAGCAGCCAAGGATTCGACAGGGCCTACGAGCAGTACTTC.

The V call is TRBV7-9, the J call TRBJ2-2, with TRBD1 matching over 7 bases. The CDR3 runs 16 residues. J was trimmed by 0 bases and V by 3 bases; bases with no gene match: 4. Germline assignment: CDR1 SEHNR and CDR2 FQNEAQ (reference sequence). The CDR3 DNA sequence: TGTGCCAGCAGCTTGTGGACAGGACCGAACACCGGGGAGCTGTTTTTT. This encodes CASSLWTGPNTGELFF.

The J gene is TRBJ1-5, the V gene TRBV7-9; no reliable D call. The CDR3 spans 16 residues. Germline assignment: CDR1 SEHNR and CDR2 FQNEAQ (reference sequence). The V end was cut by 3 bases, the J end by 0 bases, with 12 bases between. This chain's CDR3 is CASSFGPTLSNQPQHF. DNA of the CDR3: TGTGCCAGCAGCTTTGGGCCCACCCTTAGCAATCAGCCCCAGCATTTT.

The chain recombines TRBV11-2 with TRBJ2-7; D uncertain. The length of the CDR3 is 11 residues. Germline V CDR1 and CDR2: SGHAT, FQNNGV. The V end lost 1 base, the J end lost 8 bases, and 6 bases lay between the germline ends. CDR3 in DNA: TGTGCCAGCAGCTTAGCGGCGAAGCAGTACTTC. It codes for CASSLAAKQYF.

The V call is TRBV7-9, the J call TRBJ2-2, with D hard to call. Trimming took 5 bases from V and 6 from J, leaving 16 bases between them. The CDR3 covers 15 residues. Germline CDR1 and CDR2: SEHNR and FQNEAQ (reference sequence). CDR3 residues: CASSPPGPLPGELFF. The CDR3 DNA reads as TGTGCCAGCAGCCCCCCAGGTCCCCTACCCGGGGAGCTGTTTTTT.

Points on this clone: The sample contains more than one DNA sequence encoding this CDR3. The gene calls are TRBV27 and TRBJ2-1, with no clear D. Germline lookup yields CDR1 MNHEY and CDR2 SMNVEV (reference sequence). The CDR3 length is 13 residues. The ends were cut back, 2 bases at V and 4 bases at J, with 6 bases in the middle. In DNA form, the CDR3 reads TGTGCCAGCAGTTTACTGGCTTACAATGAGCAGTTCTTC. Amino acids: CASSLLAYNEQFF.

The CDR3 nucleotides read TGTGCCAGCAGCGACCGACCGGGACACGAAGGCACCTACGAGCAGTACTTC. This translates into CASSDRPGHEGTYEQYF. The chain combines TRBV7-9 with TRBJ2-7; the D gene is possibly TRBD1 (6 bases). Germline V gene lookup returns CDR1 SEHNR and CDR2 FQNEAQ (reference sequence). V lost 5 bases, J lost 2 bases, and 22 bases lay in between. The CDR3 sequence is 17 residues long.

This chain connects TRBV25-1 to TRBJ1-1; D unresolved. CDR3 length equals 18 residues. Trimming stripped 2 bases from V and 2 bases from J, with 21 bases between. Germline CDR1 and CDR2: MGHDK and SYGVNS. The chain's CDR3 is CASSELTVPGAGNTEAFF. DNA for the CDR3: TGTGCCAGCAGTGAACTGACCGTCCCCGGCGCAGGAAACACTGAAGCTTTCTTT.

J is TRBJ2-7 and V is TRBV7-6, with 8 bases fitting TRBD2. CDR3 length: 15 amino acids. Trimming removed 5 bases from V and 2 bases from J; junction bases left unmatched: 8. The germline gives CDR1 SGHVS, CDR2 FNYEAQ. Here the CDR3 reads CASSQPLAAAYEQYF. The CDR3 coding sequence is TGTGCCAGCAGCCAACCACTAGCGGCTGCCTACGAGCAGTACTTC.

This clone was observed once. The chain combines TRBV30 with TRBJ2-1, with a possible D match to TRBD2 (5 bases). The germline gives CDR1 GTSNPN, CDR2 SVGIG (reference sequence). V lost 3 bases and J 4 bases, leaving 19 bases between the germline ends. The CDR3 extends over 16 amino acids. CDR3 sequence: CAWRGAPAGGYNEQFF. The DNA of the CDR3 is TGTGCCTGGAGGGGCGCTCCAGCCGGAGGTTACAATGAGCAGTTCTTC.

The gene calls are TRBV7-9 and TRBJ2-5, with 9 bases lining up with TRBD2. The CDR3 runs to 14 residues. Germline CDR1 SEHNR, CDR2 FQNEAQ (reference sequence). V gave up 5 bases and J gave up 1 base; unmatched junction bases: 2. CDR3 DNA: TGTGCCAGCAGCGTACTAGCGGGCCAAGAGACCCAGTACTTC. Protein product: CASSVLAGQETQYF.

The chain joins TRBV29-1 to TRBJ2-1, with 9 bases aligning to TRBD2. The CDR3 totals 15 residues. V shed 3 bases and J 6 bases; nucleotides not matched to a gene: 9. From germline, CDR1 is SQVTM and CDR2 ANQGSEA. In DNA form, the CDR3 reads TGCAGCGTTGATGACGCGCGGGAGGGCCTCAATGAGCAGTTCTTC. Its protein is CSVDDAREGLNEQFF.

The sample holds one count of this clone. The rearrangement links TRBV9 to TRBJ2-6; 8 bases match TRBD2. V shed 0 bases, J shed 4 bases, and the junction held 15 bases outside the gene matches. The CDR3 has 20 amino acids. Germline CDR1 is SGDLS and CDR2 is YYNGEE. This chain's CDR3 is CASSVDSLAALPRGANVLTF. In DNA, the CDR3 is TGTGCCAGCAGCGTAGATTCACTAGCGGCCCTGCCGAGAGGGGCCAACGTCCTGACTTTC.

This clone appeared once. V usage is TRBV5-4 and J usage is TRBJ2-5; TRBD2 aligns across 8 bases. Germline CDR1 and CDR2: SGHNT and YYREEE (reference sequence). The CDR3 loop spans 18 amino acids. The ends lost 0 bases at V and 2 bases at J; junction bases unmatched: 12. CDR3 protein: CASSLAVNIAGRQETQYF. The CDR3 DNA reads TGTGCCAGCAGCTTGGCTGTGAATATAGCGGGAAGGCAAGAGACCCAGTACTTC.

The chain has TRBV27 and TRBJ2-7, with D possibly TRBD1 on 5 matching bases. Germline-derived CDR1 and CDR2 are MNHEY and SMNVEV (reference sequence). V was pared by 5 bases and J by 4 bases, with 15 bases between. The CDR3 is made up of 14 amino acids. Here the CDR3 reads CASSRQNLGYEQYF. CDR3 DNA sequence: TGTGCCAGCAGTCGACAGAACCTGGGGTACGAGCAGTACTTC.

V usage is TRBV2 and J usage is TRBJ2-7; D is uncertain. The CDR3 has 13 residues. V lost 6 bases, J lost 4 bases, and 13 bases lay in between. Germline CDR1 reads SNHLY; CDR2 reads FYNNEI. Here the CDR3 reads CASRPAATYEQYF. CDR3 sequence (DNA): TGTGCCAGCAGGCCGGCAGCAACTTACGAGCAGTACTTC.

The CDR3 DNA sequence: TGTGCCACCCTCGGATCAGGAACCGGGGAGCTGTTTTTT. Amino acid sequence: CATLGSGTGELFF. The J gene is TRBJ2-2, the V gene TRBV19; D call uncertain. The V and J ends lost 10 bases and 5 bases respectively, with 14 bases between them. This CDR3 region has 13 residues. The V gene's germline CDR1 is LNHDA and CDR2 SQIVND (reference sequence). Supplemented by reference TRBV19 and TRBJ2-2, the full variable domain reads DGGITQSPKYLFRKEGQNVTLSCEQNLNHDAMYWYRQDPGQGLRLIYYSQIVNDFQKGDIAEGYSVSREKKESFPLTVTSAQKNPTAFYLCATLGSGTGELFFGEGSRLTVL.

The chain employs TRBV10-3 and TRBJ1-2; D not certain. Germline CDR1 ENHRY, CDR2 SYGVKD. CDR3 length: 13 residues. V lost 6 bases and J 5 bases, leaving 13 bases between the germline ends. The CDR3, as DNA: TGTGCCATCAGGCCTGTCCTATTTTATGGCTACACCTTC. This gives the protein CAIRPVLFYGYTF.

This clone was observed once. The genes are TRBV30 and TRBJ1-1; D is uncertain. Per germline, CDR1 GTSNPN and CDR2 SVGIG (reference sequence). CDR3 length equals 14 residues. V was trimmed by 5 bases and J by 3 bases, leaving 16 bases between them. As DNA, the CDR3 is TGTGCCTGGGGGGAGCCAATTTGGGACACTGAAGCTTTCTTT. This translates into CAWGEPIWDTEAFF.

This clone was found once. The gene calls are TRBV10-2 and TRBJ1-2; 8 bases match TRBD1. Germline values: CDR1 WSHSY, CDR2 SAAADI. The CDR3 consists of 16 residues. The V segment lost 6 bases and the J segment 0 bases; nucleotides outside the gene matches: 9. The CDR3 nucleotides read TGCGCCAGCAGAGACAGGGGTGTAACAGCTAACTATGGCTACACCTTC. Its translation: CASRDRGVTANYGYTF.

The CDR3 DNA is TGTGCCAGCAGCCAGAAGATGGCAGCGGCGGACGAGCAGTACTTC. This codes for CASSQKMAAADEQYF. The V call is TRBV6-1, the J call TRBJ2-7, with a weak D call TRBD2 (5 bases). The CDR3 contains 15 residues. Germline assignment: CDR1 MNHNS and CDR2 SASEGT. V lost 6 bases, J lost 5 bases, and 20 bases lay in between.